This T cell receptor (beta chain) comes out of a study of vaccination and CD4 T cells after COVID-19. Study-level background: Every culture used as a control got a CEFX pool, an HIV-1 Nef pool, or no peptide.

Cultured CD4+ T-cell DNA underwent Oncomine TCR Beta short-read sequencing. TCRdb called the PCR reads again in MiXCR, with one record for every CDR3 protein. The sample carries roughly 9,800 distinct CDR3 sequences, 25% to 35% recorded once. The treatment: roughly ten-day PBMC culture with coronavirus spike peptide pools or control peptides (ViraFEST assay). V shed 6 bases, J shed 7 bases, and the junction held 19 bases outside the gene matches. Looked up from germline, CDR1 is MNHNS and CDR2 is SASEGT. The CDR3 spans 17 residues. A word on this clonotype: The antigen is not known.

This sequence originates from a human donor who had recovered from COVID-19. The chain recombines TRBV6-1 with TRBJ2-5; 8 bases fit TRBD2. This material consisted of CD4+ T cells from blood, cultured in vitro, taken after SARS-CoV-2 vaccination. This chain's CDR3 is CASRSRPGLGFPGTQYF. In DNA form, the CDR3 reads TGTGCCAGCAGATCCCGGCCGGGACTAGGATTCCCGGGGACCCAGTACTTC.